Sequencing of this T cell receptor (beta chain) was carried out in a study of T cell changes during pregnancy in multiple sclerosis. Assay used: immunoSEQ multiplex PCR; TCRdb lists only in-frame clones, some missing. This table holds some 69,000 clones, approximately 94% found once. V gave up 3 bases and J gave up 6 bases, with 12 bases separating them. The CDR3 has 14 residues. Per germline, CDR1 MNHEY and CDR2 SMNVEV (reference sequence). The clonotype comes from a female donor in good health, enrolled as a control in a pregnancy study. The chain has TRBV27 and TRBJ1-5; no clear D gene. The sequenced sample was peripheral blood, obtained in the second trimester of pregnancy. In nucleotides, the CDR3 is TGTGCCAGCAGTTTTGGCGCAGACACTCAGCCCCAGCATTTT. Protein: CASSFGADTQPQHF.